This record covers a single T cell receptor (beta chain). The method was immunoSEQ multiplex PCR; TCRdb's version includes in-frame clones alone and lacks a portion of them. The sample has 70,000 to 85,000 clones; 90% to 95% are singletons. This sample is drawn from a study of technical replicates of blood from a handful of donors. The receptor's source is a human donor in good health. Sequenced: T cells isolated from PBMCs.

In DNA, the CDR3 is TGTGCCAGCAGCCCCCTAGCGGGAGCTTACAATGAGCAGTTCTTC. Residues: CASSPLAGAYNEQFF. The chain is built from TRBV5-6 and TRBJ2-1; 10 nucleotides align to TRBD2. CDR1 and CDR2 (germline): SGHDT, YYEEEE. This CDR3 is 15 amino acids long. Trimming removed 4 bases from V and 4 bases from J; junction bases left unmatched: 5.